These T cell receptor beta chains were read from a single sample in a study of blood T cells in healthy people across ages. TCRdb fed the 5' RACE reads into MiXCR, producing one record per CDR3 protein. This table has about 780,000 distinct CDR3 sequences, roughly 46% appearing once. The sample consisted of blood. The receptors originated from an elderly man in good health. CDR3s include the opening cysteine and the closing phenylalanine or tryptophan. The D gene is left open where the match is weak. Expanded clones get a size class; other rows say once, few or many, or leave the size out.

V gene	J gene	clone size	D gene	CDR3 protein	CDR3 DNA
TRBV28	TRBJ2-1	-	-	CASSSHPPTPSQFF	TGTGCCAGCAGTTCCCACCCCCCGACTCCCTCGCAGTTCTTC
TRBV12-3/TRBV12-4	TRBJ2-7	few	-	CASSFAPGGEQYF	TGTGCCAGCAGTTTTGCCCCCGGCGGCGAGCAGTACTTC
TRBV24-1	TRBJ2-5	few	-	CATSAAETQYF	TGTGCCACCAGTGCGGCGGAGACCCAGTACTTC
TRBV20-1	TRBJ2-5	few	TRBD2	CSAIPGLGTNEQYF	TGCAGTGCTATACCGGGACTAGGCACCAATGAGCAGTACTTC
TRBV4-1	TRBJ2-1	few	TRBD2	CASSQEGTGGPWDEQFF	TGCGCCAGCAGCCAAGAAGGCACGGGAGGGCCTTGGGATGAGCAGTTCTTC
TRBV28	TRBJ2-5	-	-	CASSLWRETQYF	TGTGCCAGCAGCTTATGGCGAGAGACCCAGTACTTC
TRBV5-1	TRBJ2-3	few	-	CASSNEGDPSTDTQYF	TGCGCCAGCAGTAACGAGGGGGACCCTAGCACAGATACGCAGTATTTT
TRBV5-1	TRBJ2-7	few	TRBD1	CASSLARTGGDEQYF	TGCGCCAGCAGCTTGGCCAGGACAGGGGGTGACGAGCAGTACTTC
TRBV10-3	TRBJ2-1	few	TRBD1	CAIRPGGSYNEQFF	TGTGCCATCAGACCAGGGGGCTCCTACAATGAGCAGTTCTTC
TRBV9	TRBJ2-1	-	TRBD1	CASSVAPRTGMSEQFF	TGTGCCAGCAGCGTAGCCCCTCGGACAGGGATGAGTGAGCAGTTCTTC
TRBV9	TRBJ2-1	-	TRBD2	CASSAGVRQAISGRAGEQFF	TGTGCCAGCAGCGCCGGGGTGAGACAGGCAATCAGCGGGAGGGCCGGTGAGCAGTTCTTC
TRBV5-1	TRBJ2-3	-	TRBD1	CASSWGAGQGADTQYF	TGCGCCAGCAGCTGGGGGGCCGGACAGGGAGCAGATACGCAGTATTTT
TRBV3-1	TRBJ2-1	-	-	CASSQSRSNNEQFF	TGTGCCAGCAGCCAGTCTAGGAGCAACAATGAGCAGTTCTTC
TRBV11-3	TRBJ2-4	-	-	CASSRRGGNTGDIQYF	TGTGCCAGCAGCCGCCGTGGCGGGAACACAGGGGACATTCAGTACTTC
TRBV10-3	TRBJ1-5	many	TRBD1	CAIGTGDSNQPQHF	TGTGCCATCGGTACAGGGGACAGCAATCAGCCCCAGCATTTT
TRBV5-1	TRBJ2-1	many	-	CASSRGTIGEQFF	TGCGCCAGCAGCAGGGGGACTATCGGTGAGCAGTTCTTC
TRBV20-1	TRBJ2-1	-	TRBD2	CSATFAGVYEQFF	TGCAGTGCTACGTTTGCGGGAGTATATGAGCAGTTCTTC
TRBV7-2	TRBJ2-7	-	TRBD1	CASSYRGQSYEQYF	TGTGCCAGCAGCTACAGGGGGCAGTCCTACGAGCAGTACTTC
TRBV7-2	TRBJ1-3	-	-	CASSRQVRSSGNTIYF	TGTGCCAGCAGCCGACAGGTTCGCAGCTCTGGAAACACCATATATTTT
TRBV3-1	TRBJ2-5	few	-	CASKQGEEETQYF	TGTGCCAGCAAACAGGGAGAGGAAGAGACCCAGTACTTC
TRBV29-1	TRBJ2-5	many	-	CSALGLHQETQYF	TGCAGCGCTTTGGGACTCCACCAAGAGACCCAGTACTTC
TRBV7-9	TRBJ2-1	once	TRBD2	CASSSRLAGFYNEQFF	TGTGCCAGCAGCTCCAGACTAGCGGGATTCTACAATGAGCAGTTCTTC
TRBV3-1	TRBJ1-4	many	-	CASSLGPTTNEKLFF	TGTGCCAGCAGCTTGGGACCGACAACTAATGAAAAACTGTTTTTT
TRBV24-1	TRBJ2-3	-	TRBD2	CATSDQYLAGGLTDTQYF	TGTGCCACCAGTGATCAATACCTAGCGGGAGGACTCACAGATACGCAGTATTTT
TRBV29-1	TRBJ1-1	-	-	CSVGEGRGGGRTEAFF	TGCAGCGTTGGGGAAGGTCGGGGGGGCGGGAGGACTGAAGCTTTCTTT
TRBV13	TRBJ2-4	-	-	CASSRDGRKEQYF	TGTGCCAGCAGCCGGGACGGCCGGAAAGAGCAGTACTTC
TRBV6-1	TRBJ1-5	few	-	CATTVEAYLPQHF	TGTGCCACCACGGTGGAGGCGTATCTGCCCCAGCATTTT
TRBV5-1	TRBJ2-2	-	TRBD1	CASSSEQGSGTGELFF	TGCGCCAGCAGCTCTGAACAGGGGTCAGGGACCGGGGAGCTGTTTTTT
TRBV18	TRBJ2-1	-	TRBD2	CASSPGLGEIAEQFF	TGTGCCAGCTCACCAGGACTAGGGGAGATCGCTGAGCAGTTCTTC
TRBV29-1	TRBJ1-2	-	TRBD1	CSGGQGAYGYTF	TGCAGCGGGGGACAGGGCGCCTATGGCTACACCTTC
TRBV6-2/TRBV6-3	TRBJ2-3	-	-	CASLGIGGPDTQYF	TGTGCCAGCCTTGGAATTGGGGGCCCAGATACGCAGTATTTT
TRBV5-1	TRBJ2-1	few	TRBD2	CASSLVGPQRDTYNEQFF	TGCGCCAGCAGCTTGGTAGGACCACAGCGGGATACCTACAATGAGCAGTTCTTC
TRBV20-1	TRBJ2-2	-	-	CSARDFLRRNHGGEQFF	TGCAGTGCTAGAGATTTCTTGCGGCGGAATCATGGCGGGGAGCAGTTTTTT
TRBV10-3	TRBJ1-3	-	TRBD1	CAISEGQVVGNTIYF	TGTGCCATCAGTGAGGGACAGGTCGTCGGAAACACCATATATTTT
TRBV29-1	TRBJ2-1	few	TRBD1	CSVRTGGFGGEQFF	TGCAGCGTTAGGACAGGGGGCTTTGGGGGTGAGCAGTTCTTC
TRBV10-2	TRBJ2-3	few	TRBD2	CASSDTSGQMVPDTQYF	TGCGCCAGCAGTGATACTAGCGGGCAGATGGTCCCAGATACGCAGTATTTT
TRBV2	TRBJ1-2	-	-	CASSVTQNSYYGCTF	TGTGCCAGCAGCGTAACACAAAACAGTTACTATGGCTGCACCTTC
TRBV6-6	TRBJ2-5	-	-	CASGFRGEGEQYF	TGTGCCAGCGGGTTCAGGGGGGAAGGAGAGCAGTACTTC